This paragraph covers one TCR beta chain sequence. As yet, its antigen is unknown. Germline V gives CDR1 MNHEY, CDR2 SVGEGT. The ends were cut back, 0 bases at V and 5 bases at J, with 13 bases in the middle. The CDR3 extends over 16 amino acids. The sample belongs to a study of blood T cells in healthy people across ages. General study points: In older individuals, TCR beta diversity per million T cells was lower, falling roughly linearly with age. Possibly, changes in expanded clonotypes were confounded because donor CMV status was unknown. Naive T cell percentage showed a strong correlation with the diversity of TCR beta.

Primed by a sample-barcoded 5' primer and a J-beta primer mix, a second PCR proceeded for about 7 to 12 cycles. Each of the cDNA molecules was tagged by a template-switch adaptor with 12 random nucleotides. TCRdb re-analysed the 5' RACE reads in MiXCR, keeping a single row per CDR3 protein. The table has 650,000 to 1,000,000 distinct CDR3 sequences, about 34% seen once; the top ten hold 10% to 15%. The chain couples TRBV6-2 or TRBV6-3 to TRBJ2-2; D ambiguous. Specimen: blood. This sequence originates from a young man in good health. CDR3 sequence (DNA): TGTGCCAGCAGTTACTCGGCGGCGCTACCAACCGGGGAGCTGTTTTTT. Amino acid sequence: CASSYSAALPTGELFF.